This TCR beta chain derives from a study of shared clonotypes between healthy human individuals. Method: immunoSEQ multiplex PCR; TCRdb's copy keeps in-frame clones and lacks some. The table lists some 200,000 clones, approximately 60% of them singletons, with roughly 10% in the top ten. The CDR3 loop spans 14 amino acids. The germline V gene has CDR1 KGHSH and CDR2 LQKENI. V lost 0 bases and J lost 5, with 10 bases in between. The chain combines TRBV18 with TRBJ2-5; no firm D call. What was sequenced was memory CD4+ T cells sorted from blood. Subset given: CD45RA-negative fraction. The receptor was derived from a man aged 25 to 40 in good health. The CDR3 bases are TGTGCCAGCTCACCACCGTCGCGGCTGGAGACCCAGTACTTC. It translates to CASSPPSRLETQYF.